Listed here are 15 T cell receptor beta chains from one sample, sequenced in a study of a mutant IDH1 vaccine in newly diagnosed glioma. Clones were read by immunoSEQ multiplex PCR, and TCRdb kept only the in-frame ones, dropping some. The data show roughly 54,000 clones, with around 81% seen just once and 3% to 4% held by the top ten. Noted time point: week 5, during vaccination. Topical imiquimod was applied with each vaccine dose, which held 300 ug of mutant IDH1 20-mer peptide. Which antigens these TCRs recognize remains unknown. The input for sequencing was PBMCs, taken from a glioma patient whose treatment included an IDH1 peptide vaccine. Every receptor here comes from a man aged 25-45 years with glioma.

This chain links TRBV7-8 with TRBJ1-6, with 12 nucleotides matching TRBD1. This CDR3 has 17 residues. CDR1 is SGHVS, CDR2 FQNEAQ, per germline. Trimming at V came to 5 bases and at J to 6 bases, leaving 8 bases not matched to a gene. The CDR3 spells CASSQRDRGPLNSPLHF. The CDR3 DNA sequence: TGTGCCAGCAGCCAAAGGGACAGGGGGCCACTTAATTCACCCCTCCACTTT.

The genes are TRBV27 and TRBJ2-1; 8 nucleotides match TRBD1. CDR3 length equals 16 residues. In germline, CDR1 is MNHEY, CDR2 SMNVEV (reference sequence). The ends lost 7 bases at V and 0 bases at J; junction bases unmatched: 8. The CDR3 region has the DNA TGTGCCAGCATTCCCATTGGGACAGGCTCCTACAATGAGCAGTTCTTC. It translates to CASIPIGTGSYNEQFF.

The rearrangement links TRBV2 to TRBJ2-3, with D possibly matching TRBD1 (5 bases). Trimming left V 0 bases short and J 1 base short, with 5 bases between. This CDR3 has 14 residues. From germline, CDR1 is SNHLY and CDR2 FYNNEI. This CDR3 reads CASSEARGTDTQYF. CDR3 nucleotide sequence: TGTGCCAGCAGTGAAGCCAGGGGCACAGATACGCAGTATTTT.

The CDR3 region has the DNA TGTGCCAGTAGTATAGAATATCAGACAAGCGAGCAGTACTTC. Its translation: CASSIEYQTSEQYF. V usage is TRBV19 and J usage is TRBJ2-7; D call uncertain. V was pared by 0 bases and J by 6 bases, with 12 bases between. Germline CDR1 is LNHDA and CDR2 is SQIVND (reference sequence). The CDR3 spans 14 residues. The whole variable domain, remainder taken from reference TRBV19 and TRBJ2-7, is DGGITQSPKYLFRKEGQNVTLSCEQNLNHDAMYWYRQDPGQGLRLIYYSQIVNDFQKGDIAEGYSVSREKKESFPLTVTSAQKNPTAFYLCASSIEYQTSEQYFGPGTRLTVT.

This rearrangement joins TRBV7-2 to TRBJ1-1; no definite D call. CDR1 is SGHTA and CDR2 is FQGNSA in the germline V gene. The V and J ends lost 0 bases and 5 bases respectively, with 10 bases between them. There are 14 residues in the CDR3. The CDR3 here is CASSLALPGTEAFF. The CDR3 region has the DNA TGTGCCAGCAGCTTAGCACTTCCGGGGACTGAAGCTTTCTTT.

The chain has TRBV5-1 and TRBJ1-4; no firm D call. Between the trimmed V and J ends, which lost 4 bases and 5 bases, there was a span of 18 bases. Germline lookup yields CDR1 SGHRS and CDR2 YFSETQ. This CDR3 region has 16 residues. CDR3: CASSKFERGRNEKLFF. In DNA, the CDR3 is TGCGCCAGCAGCAAATTTGAGCGGGGTCGGAATGAAAAACTGTTTTTT.

The CDR3, as DNA: TGTGCCATCAGTGCCCCACAGGGGGCATCGGAAGCTTTCTTT. Amino acids: CAISAPQGASEAFF. The chain links TRBV10-3 to TRBJ1-1; the match to TRBD1 covers 9 bases. Losses at the gene ends were 4 bases for V and 8 bases for J; bases not matched to a gene: 8. Germline V lookup: CDR1 ENHRY, CDR2 SYGVKD. This CDR3 spans 14 amino acids.

This clone was seen only once. Written as DNA, the CDR3 is TGTGCCAGCAGTTTTAAACAGCGGAACACTGAAGCTTTCTTT. Residues: CASSFKQRNTEAFF. The chain carries TRBV28 and TRBJ1-1; D is ambiguous. CDR1 and CDR2 (germline): MDHEN, SYDVKM. The CDR3 runs to 14 residues. The ends were cut back, 3 bases at V and 1 base at J, with 9 bases in the middle.

This chain links TRBV6-5 with TRBJ1-5, with D maybe TRBD1 (5 bases). The V gene lost 11 bases and the J gene lost 4 bases, with 12 bases spanning the gap. CDR1 and CDR2 (germline): MNHEY, SVGAGI. The CDR3 covers 12 residues. The CDR3 bases are TGTGCCTCCAGGGAAGGGAATCAGCCCCAGCATTTT. Protein product: CASREGNQPQHF.

The rearrangement links TRBV11-2 to TRBJ2-7, with D maybe TRBD1 (7 bases). There are 13 residues in the CDR3. Trimming shortened V by 3 bases and J by 4 bases, and 10 bases separated the two germline ends. Germline-derived CDR1 and CDR2 are SGHAT and FQNNGV. The CDR3 DNA follows: TGTGCCAGCAGCTTCCAGGGGGGATACGAGCAGTACTTC. It encodes CASSFQGGYEQYF.

V gene TRBV2 combines with J gene TRBJ1-3; a weak D match, TRBD1 (6 bases). Germline loops: CDR1 SNHLY, CDR2 FYNNEI. This CDR3 contains 15 residues. V lost 7 bases and J lost 2, with 15 bases in between. This CDR3 is CASIGGPGAGNTIYF. CDR3 nucleotides: TGTGCCAGCATTGGGGGACCAGGGGCTGGAAACACCATATATTTT.

The chain recombines TRBV4-2 with TRBJ1-6, with TRBD1 matching 7 bases. The ends lost 3 bases at V and 6 bases at J; junction bases unmatched: 5. This CDR3 spans 15 amino acids. CDR1 LGHNA and CDR2 YNFKEQ come from the germline V gene. CDR3 region: CASSQRDSINSPLHF. For the CDR3, the DNA is TGTGCCAGCAGCCAGAGGGACAGCATTAATTCACCCCTCCACTTT.

Comment on this clone: Other DNA sequences in this sample translate to the same CDR3. The chain couples TRBV4-1 to TRBJ2-1, with TRBD2 matching over 12 bases. The CDR3 extends over 19 amino acids. The ends lost 1 base at V and 5 bases at J; junction bases unmatched: 12. Germline CDR1 is MGHRA and CDR2 is YSYEKL. CDR3 DNA: TGCGCCAGCAGCCAAGGACCCGGACTAGCGGGGCTGTTGAACAATGAGCAGTTCTTC. Translating it yields CASSQGPGLAGLLNNEQFF.

V is TRBV11-2 and J is TRBJ1-2; the D gene is possibly TRBD1 (5 bases). V lost 3 bases to trimming and J lost 6 bases, with 8 bases between them. There are 12 residues in the CDR3. Germline lookup yields CDR1 SGHAT and CDR2 FQNNGV. CDR3 sequence: CASSFRVDGYTF. The CDR3 nucleotides read TGTGCCAGCAGCTTCAGGGTCGATGGCTACACCTTC.

The chain employs TRBV5-4 and TRBJ2-2; D remains unclear. This CDR3 has 15 amino acids. Looked up from germline, CDR1 is SGHNT and CDR2 is YYREEE (reference sequence). V lost 2 bases, J lost 1 base, and 9 bases lay in between. This chain's CDR3 is CASSFLGRNTGELFF. CDR3 in DNA: TGTGCCAGCAGCTTCCTCGGCAGGAACACCGGGGAGCTGTTTTTT. The full variable domain, with the rest looked up from reference TRBV5-4 and TRBJ2-2, is ETGVTQSPTHLIKTRGQQVTLRCSSQSGHNTVSWYQQALGQGPQFIFQYYREEENGRGNFPPRFSGLQFPNYSSELNVNALELDDSALYLCASSFLGRNTGELFFGEGSRLTVL.